This T cell receptor beta chain was sequenced in a study of blood T cell repertoires in COVID-19. About the study: Acute and convalescent COVID-19 specimens originated in the United States, Italy and Spain. T cells, B-cell-depleted T cells, or PBMCs supplied cDNA or gDNA.

Trimming removed 1 base at V and 3 bases at J, with 13 bases between. The CDR3 spans 16 residues. Germline-derived CDR1 and CDR2 are LGHDT and YNNKEL (reference sequence). As originally analysed: Reference gene primer amplification in the assay estimated nucleated cell counts. Sequencing used immunoSEQ multiplex PCR; TCRdb keeps in-frame clones, though not all of them. V and J calls and clone size follow that table, whereas D and trimming were derived from the DNA. The sample has fewer than 200,000 clones, about four fifths seen once. Sequenced sample: peripheral blood. This receptor was identified in a man between 65 and 79 years old with active or convalescent COVID-19. J is TRBJ1-5 and V is TRBV3-1 (or the pseudogene TRBV3-2); D is uncertain. This CDR3 reads CASSQVRDTYNQPQHF. In nucleotides, the CDR3 is TGTGCCAGCAGCCAAGTAAGAGACACGTACAATCAGCCCCAGCATTTT.